What follows are 15 T cell receptor beta chains derived from one specimen sequenced in a study of lymphopenia after photon versus proton radiotherapy (dated by TCRdb to the late 2010s). Preparation of the library involved the immunoSEQ multiplex PCR assay. TCRdb retrieved this table from immuneACCESS and kept in-frame rearrangements only. Not all clones are present; in checked studies, unresolved V genes account for under half, and no reason is known for the remainder. The table for this sample lists 55,000 to 70,000 clones; about 90% of them were counted only once. About 2% of the sample is taken by the ten largest. The sample was peripheral blood, taken from a patient treated with photon-based radiotherapy. All receptors derive from a man aged 40-49 years with gastric cancer.

J is TRBJ2-7 and V is TRBV2; 7 positions agree with TRBD1. The CDR3 sequence is 13 residues long. V dropped 6 bases and J dropped 0; count of bases not matched to a gene: 2. The germline gives CDR1 SNHLY, CDR2 FYNNEI. The CDR3: CASRRQGSYEQYF. Written as DNA, the CDR3 is TGTGCCAGCAGGCGACAGGGCTCCTACGAGCAGTACTTC.

The J gene is TRBJ1-4, the V gene TRBV7-2, with a tentative D call TRBD1 (6 bases). V was cut by 3 bases and J by 3 bases, with 11 bases left in between. CDR3 length: 15 residues. Germline values: CDR1 SGHTA, CDR2 FQGNSA. The CDR3 DNA sequence: TGTGCCAGCAGCTTTGGGGGGGCTGCTAATGAAAAACTGTTTTTT. Its translation: CASSFGGAANEKLFF.

The DNA for the CDR3 is TGTGCCAGCAGTGACGGCGGGGGGGCCATAGATACGCAGTATTTT. This translates into CASSDGGGAIDTQYF. This chain uses TRBV6-4 with TRBJ2-3; 9 nucleotides agree with TRBD2. V gave up 2 bases and J gave up 5 bases; unmatched junction bases: 5. In germline, CDR1 is MRHNA, CDR2 SNTAGT. CDR3 size: 15 residues.

The chain uses TRBV6-6 and TRBJ1-5; TRBD1 matches 7 bases. V dropped 5 bases and J dropped 2; count of bases not matched to a gene: 6. Per the germline V gene, CDR1 is MNHNY and CDR2 is SVGAGI (reference sequence). This CDR3 contains 15 residues. The CDR3 protein is CASSTRQGGNQPQHF. The CDR3 bases are TGTGCCAGCAGTACCCGACAGGGCGGCAATCAGCCCCAGCATTTT.

The sample holds one count of this clone. This chain links TRBV5-1 with TRBJ2-7, with TRBD1 as a possible D gene (5 bases). Germline V lookup: CDR1 SGHRS, CDR2 YFSETQ. Trimming pared 4 bases from V and 0 bases from J, leaving 11 bases between. This CDR3 has 14 amino acids. The DNA for the CDR3 is TGCGCCAGCAGCAAGGACACGAGCTCCTACGAGCAGTACTTC. Its translation: CASSKDTSSYEQYF.

V gene TRBV6-6 combines with J gene TRBJ2-7; D not certain. Trimming removed 10 bases from V and 3 bases from J, with 19 bases in between. CDR1 MNHNY and CDR2 SVGAGI come from the germline V gene (reference sequence). The CDR3 has 14 amino acids. The chain's CDR3 is CATRTSGGFYEQYF. CDR3 coding DNA: TGTGCCACTCGTACGTCGGGCGGTTTCTACGAGCAGTACTTC.

This chain links TRBV6-6 with TRBJ1-6, with no clear D. Germline CDR1 is MNHNY and CDR2 is SVGAGI (reference sequence). The CDR3 has 13 amino acids. Trimming left V 6 bases short and J 8 bases short, with 11 bases between. The CDR3 DNA reads TGTGCCAGCAGACGGGATGGGGATTCACCCCTCCACTTT. It is translated as CASRRDGDSPLHF.

The chain couples TRBV14 to TRBJ2-2, with D unresolved. The CDR3 runs to 11 residues. The V end lost 6 bases, the J end lost 7 bases, and 6 bases lay between the germline ends. Germline CDR1 and CDR2: SGHDN and FVKESK. CDR3 in DNA: TGTGCCAGCAGTCGCGGCGGGGAGCTGTTTTTT. This encodes CASSRGGELFF. Filled out from reference TRBV14 and TRBJ2-2, the complete variable domain reads EAGVTQFPSHSVIEKGQTVTLRCDPISGHDNLYWYRRVMGKEIKFLLHFVKESKQDESGMPNNRFLAERTGGTYSTLKVQPAELEDSGVYFCASSRGGELFFGEGSRLTVL.

For the CDR3, the DNA is TGTGCCAGTAGTCCGTTCTTTGCTACCGAGACCCAGTACTTC. It is translated as CASSPFFATETQYF. V usage is TRBV19 and J usage is TRBJ2-5; D gene uncertain. The CDR3 runs 14 residues. Trimming pared 5 bases from V and 5 bases from J, leaving 15 bases between. Germline-derived CDR1 and CDR2 are LNHDA and SQIVND (reference sequence).

The V and J genes are TRBV7-3 and TRBJ2-7, with a weak D call TRBD2 (6 bases). V was shortened by 1 base and J by 2 bases, with 18 bases between the two germline ends. The CDR3 is 17 residues long. Germline CDR1 and CDR2: SGHTA and FQGTGA. The DNA of the CDR3 is TGTGCCAGCAGCTTAAATCCCCCCGGCGGGGATGCCTACGAGCAGTACTTC. Translated: CASSLNPPGGDAYEQYF.

The chain combines TRBV2 with TRBJ1-4; tentative D call: TRBD1 (5 bases). CDR1 and CDR2 from the germline V gene are SNHLY and FYNNEI. The CDR3 spans 13 residues. Between the trimmed V and J ends, which lost 7 bases and 2 bases, there was a span of 8 bases. The CDR3 is CASTGGTNEKLFF. The CDR3 DNA follows: TGTGCCAGCACGGGGGGTACTAATGAAAAACTGTTTTTT.

This clone turned up a few times. The chain joins TRBV4-2 to TRBJ2-5, with TRBD2 matching 12 bases. The CDR3 has 17 residues. With V trimmed by 4 bases and J by 5 bases, 11 bases remained unmatched. CDR1 and CDR2 from the germline V gene are LGHNA and YNFKEQ. CDR3 DNA sequence: TGTGCCAGCAGCCCCCGGACTAGCGGGGTAGTGGGGGAGACCCAGTACTTC. The encoded protein is CASSPRTSGVVGETQYF.

This chain connects TRBV10-3 to TRBJ2-2; D not resolved. Per germline, CDR1 ENHRY and CDR2 SYGVKD. V dropped 10 bases and J dropped 7 bases, with 22 bases sitting between them. The CDR3 sequence is 15 residues long. This CDR3 reads CASANLVVVGGELFF. The CDR3 region has the DNA TGTGCCAGCGCCAACCTAGTGGTGGTGGGCGGGGAGCTGTTTTTT.

The V call is TRBV4-2, the J call TRBJ1-2; 11 bases agree with TRBD1. The length of the CDR3 is 14 residues. J lost 8 bases, V lost 4 bases, and 6 bases had no gene match. Germline-derived CDR1 and CDR2 are LGHNA and YNFKEQ. The CDR3: CASSPGQGEGGYTF. The CDR3 DNA reads as TGTGCCAGCAGCCCGGGACAGGGGGAAGGAGGCTACACCTTC.

V gene TRBV7-8 combines with J gene TRBJ1-1; no firm D call. In germline, CDR1 is SGHVS, CDR2 FQNEAQ. V lost 5 bases, J lost 4 bases, and 17 bases lay in between. The CDR3 runs to 15 residues. CDR3 nucleotide sequence: TGTGCCAGCAGCAAAGGTGGGGTTAGTCTCACTGAAGCTTTCTTT. Its protein product is CASSKGGVSLTEAFF.